The 10 T cell receptor beta chains below were found in one sample sequenced in a study of blood T cells in healthy people across ages. A second PCR of about 6 to 11 cycles used a sample-barcoded 5' primer and a J-beta primer mix. TCRdb passed the 5' RACE reads through MiXCR, listing each CDR3 protein once. Here the sample spans some 640,000 distinct CDR3 sequences, roughly 30% being singletons. Material for sequencing was blood. The receptor source for this set is an elderly woman in good health.

V usage is TRBV15 and J usage is TRBJ2-2; D is unclear. This CDR3 region has 13 residues. The V end lost 3 bases, the J end lost 5 bases, and 7 bases lay between the germline ends. Germline-derived CDR1 and CDR2 are LNHNV and YYDKDF (reference sequence). The CDR3 loop reads CATSSLQTGELFF. The DNA of the CDR3 is TGTGCCACCAGCAGCCTTCAGACCGGGGAGCTGTTTTTT.

In its sample, this clonotype was seen many times. The chain has TRBV5-1 and TRBJ1-2; D gene unclear. Trimming took off 4 bases at V and 6 bases at J, with 16 bases between the two ends. The CDR3 has 14 residues. The germline V gene encodes CDR1 SGHRS and CDR2 YFSETQ. The CDR3 nucleotides are TGCGCCAGCAGCGTTGCTCCATCATCGGATGGCTACACCTTC. Translating gives CASSVAPSSDGYTF.

This clonotype was counted ten times or more. The chain joins TRBV7-3 to TRBJ2-3; D is ambiguous. Germline CDR1 and CDR2: SGHTA and FQGTGA. V lost 5 bases and J lost 6, with 12 bases in between. CDR3 length: 13 amino acids. The CDR3 is CASSVSRMDTQYF. CDR3 coding DNA: TGTGCCAGCAGCGTGTCCCGTATGGATACGCAGTATTTT. Supplemented by reference TRBV7-3 and TRBJ2-3, the full variable domain reads GAGVSQTPSNKVTEKGKYVELRCDPISGHTALYWYRQSLGQGPEFLIYFQGTGAADDSGLPNDRFFAVRPEGSVSTLKIQRTERGDSAVYLCASSVSRMDTQYFGPGTRLTVL.

This clonotype showed up many times. This chain connects TRBV6-5 to TRBJ1-1, with TRBD1 matching 7 bases. From germline, CDR1 is MNHEY and CDR2 SVGAGI. CDR3 length equals 14 residues. V lost 8 bases and J lost 5; bases outside the gene matches: 11. The CDR3 DNA reads TGTGCCAGCGAAAAGACAGGGAGGGGGACTGAAGCTTTCTTT. Amino acid sequence: CASEKTGRGTEAFF.

There are a few counts of this clonotype. CDR3 sequence: CATSRPGQGNTEAFF. CDR3 coding DNA: TGTGCCACCAGCAGACCGGGACAGGGGAACACTGAAGCTTTCTTT. The chain couples TRBV15 to TRBJ1-1, with 9 bases that match TRBD1. The germline CDR1 and CDR2 sequences are LNHNV and YYDKDF (reference sequence). The length of the CDR3 is 15 residues. The junction had 2 bases not matched to a gene; V was cut back by 2 bases and J by 1 base.

This clonotype was found many times. The chain employs TRBV6-6 and TRBJ2-7; 8 bases line up with TRBD1. The CDR3 loop spans 14 amino acids. CDR1 MNHNY and CDR2 SVGAGI come from the germline V gene (reference sequence). The junction had 5 bases not matched to a gene; V was cut back by 7 bases and J by 0 bases. The CDR3: CASNTGGYSYEQYF. The DNA for the CDR3 is TGTGCCAGCAACACAGGGGGGTACTCCTACGAGCAGTACTTC.

This clonotype was detected many times. A much larger clonotype is one base distant, so this may be a read error. V usage is TRBV10-3 and J usage is TRBJ2-5, with a tentative D call TRBD1 (6 bases). The germline CDR1 and CDR2 sequences are ENHRY and SYGVKD. This CDR3 has 17 residues. V was cut by 4 bases and J by 11 bases, with 29 bases left in between. The CDR3 DNA reads TGTGCCATCAGTGGCCCAGATCCCTCAGATGGGGGCGATGAGCAGTACTTC. Amino acid sequence: CAISGPDPSDGGDEQYF.

This clonotype was found a few times. This sequence may be a read error, since a much larger clone differs from it by one base. The DNA for the CDR3 is TGCAGCGTTGGCCAGGACTTTTGGGGGACCCAGTACTTC. It specifies CSVGQDFWGTQYF. V usage is TRBV29-1 and J usage is TRBJ2-7; D possibly corresponds to TRBD2 (5 bases). The J call is uncertain, as TRBJ2-5 better fits the DNA end. The length of the CDR3 is 13 residues. CDR1 and CDR2 (germline): SQVTM, ANQGSEA.

A few counts support this clonotype. This chain joins TRBV7-2 and TRBJ1-1; D is unresolved. Germline V gene lookup returns CDR1 SGHTA and CDR2 FQGNSA. With 2 bases removed from V and 6 bases from J, the gap between germline ends came to 7 bases. The CDR3 is 12 residues long. In nucleotides, the CDR3 is TGTGCCAGCAGCTTAAGGATCGCTGAAGCTTTCTTT. It is translated as CASSLRIAEAFF.

The rearrangement links TRBV28 to TRBJ2-1; TRBD2 aligns across 11 bases. The CDR3 has 18 amino acids. Trimming took 4 bases from V and 3 from J; bases not matched to a gene: 11. CDR1 is MDHEN and CDR2 is SYDVKM in the germline V gene. The CDR3 DNA is TGTGCCAGCAGTTCCGACGGACTAGCGGGTCCCTTCTACAATGAGCAGTTCTTC. The encoded protein is CASSSDGLAGPFYNEQFF.